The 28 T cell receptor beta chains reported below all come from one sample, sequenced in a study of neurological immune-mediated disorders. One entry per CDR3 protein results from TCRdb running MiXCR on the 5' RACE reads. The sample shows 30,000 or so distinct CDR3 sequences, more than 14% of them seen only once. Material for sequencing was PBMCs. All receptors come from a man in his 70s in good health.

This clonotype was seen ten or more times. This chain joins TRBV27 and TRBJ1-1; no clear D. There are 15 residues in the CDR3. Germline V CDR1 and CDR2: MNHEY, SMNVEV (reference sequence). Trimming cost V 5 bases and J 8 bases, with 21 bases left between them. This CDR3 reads CASSTPRGGLAEAFF. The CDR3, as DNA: TGTGCCAGCAGTACGCCCCGGGGAGGGTTGGCCGAAGCTTTCTTT.

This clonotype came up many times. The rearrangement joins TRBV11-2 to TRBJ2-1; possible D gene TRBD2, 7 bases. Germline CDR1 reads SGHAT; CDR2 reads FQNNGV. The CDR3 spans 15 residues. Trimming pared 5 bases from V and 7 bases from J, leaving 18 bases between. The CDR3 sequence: CASSLRGGAGNEQFF. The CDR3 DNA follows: TGTGCCAGCAGCCTGAGGGGGGGGGCCGGTAATGAGCAGTTCTTC. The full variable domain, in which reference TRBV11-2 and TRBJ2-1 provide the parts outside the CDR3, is EAGVAQSPRYKIIEKRQSVAFWCNPISGHATLYWYQQILGQGPKLLIQFQNNGVVDDSQLPKDRFSAERLKGVDSTLKIQPAKLEDSAVYLCASSLRGGAGNEQFFGPGTRLTVL.

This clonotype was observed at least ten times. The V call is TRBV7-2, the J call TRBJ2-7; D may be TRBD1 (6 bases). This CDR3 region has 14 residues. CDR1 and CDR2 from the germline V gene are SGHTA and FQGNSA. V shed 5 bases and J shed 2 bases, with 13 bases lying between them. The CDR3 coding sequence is TGTGCCAGCAGCCGACAGTGGGGGCCCTACGAGCAGTACTTC. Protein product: CASSRQWGPYEQYF.

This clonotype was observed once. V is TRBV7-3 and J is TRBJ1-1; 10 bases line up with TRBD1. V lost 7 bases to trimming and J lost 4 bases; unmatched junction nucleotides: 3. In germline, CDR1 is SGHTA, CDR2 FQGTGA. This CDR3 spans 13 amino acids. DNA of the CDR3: TGTGCCAGCATGTGGGACAGGGGCACTGAAGCTTTCTTT. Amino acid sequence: CASMWDRGTEAFF.

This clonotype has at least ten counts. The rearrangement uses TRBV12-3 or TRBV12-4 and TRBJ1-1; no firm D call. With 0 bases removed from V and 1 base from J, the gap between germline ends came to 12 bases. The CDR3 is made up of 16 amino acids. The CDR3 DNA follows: TGTGCCAGCAGTTTAGCGCTAAGCCCAGGGAACACTGAAGCTTTCTTT. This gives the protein CASSLALSPGNTEAFF.

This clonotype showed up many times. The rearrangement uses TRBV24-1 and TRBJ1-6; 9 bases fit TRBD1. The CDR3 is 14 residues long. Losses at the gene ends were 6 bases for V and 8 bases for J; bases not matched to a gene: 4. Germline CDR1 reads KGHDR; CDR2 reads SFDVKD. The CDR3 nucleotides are TGTGCCACCAGTTCGGGACAGGGTTATTCACCCCTCCACTTT. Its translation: CATSSGQGYSPLHF.

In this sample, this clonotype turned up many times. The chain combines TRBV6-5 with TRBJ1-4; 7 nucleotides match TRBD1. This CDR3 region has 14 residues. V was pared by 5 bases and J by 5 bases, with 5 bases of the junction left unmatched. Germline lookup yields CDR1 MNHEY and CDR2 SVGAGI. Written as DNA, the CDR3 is TGTGCCAGCAGTGGAGGACAGGTGAATGAAAAACTGTTTTTT. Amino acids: CASSGGQVNEKLFF.

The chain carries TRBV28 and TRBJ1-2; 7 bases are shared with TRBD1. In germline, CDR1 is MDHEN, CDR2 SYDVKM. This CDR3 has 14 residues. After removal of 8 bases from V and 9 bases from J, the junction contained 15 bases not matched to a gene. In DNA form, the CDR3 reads TGTGCCAGCGGGAGAGAAGGACAGGAGTTAAGCTACACCTTC. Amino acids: CASGREGQELSYTF.

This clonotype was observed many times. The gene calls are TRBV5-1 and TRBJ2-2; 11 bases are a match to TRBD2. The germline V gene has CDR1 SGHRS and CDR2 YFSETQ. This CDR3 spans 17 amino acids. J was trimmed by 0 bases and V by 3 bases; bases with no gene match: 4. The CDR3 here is CASSSLAGGSNTGELFF. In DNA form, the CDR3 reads TGCGCCAGCAGCTCCCTAGCGGGGGGTTCGAACACCGGGGAGCTGTTTTTT. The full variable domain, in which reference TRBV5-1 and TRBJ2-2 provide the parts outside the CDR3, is KAGVTQTPRYLIKTRGQQVTLSCSPISGHRSVSWYQQTPGQGLQFLFEYFSETQRNKGNFPGRFSGRQFSNSRSEMNVSTLELGDSALYLCASSSLAGGSNTGELFFGEGSRLTVL.

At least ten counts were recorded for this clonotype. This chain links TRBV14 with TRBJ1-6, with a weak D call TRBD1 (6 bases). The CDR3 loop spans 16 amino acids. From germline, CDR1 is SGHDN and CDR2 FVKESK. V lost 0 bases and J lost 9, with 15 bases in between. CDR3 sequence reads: CASSQDLGARASPLHF. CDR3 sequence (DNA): TGTGCCAGCAGCCAAGATCTGGGGGCGAGGGCTTCACCCCTCCACTTT.

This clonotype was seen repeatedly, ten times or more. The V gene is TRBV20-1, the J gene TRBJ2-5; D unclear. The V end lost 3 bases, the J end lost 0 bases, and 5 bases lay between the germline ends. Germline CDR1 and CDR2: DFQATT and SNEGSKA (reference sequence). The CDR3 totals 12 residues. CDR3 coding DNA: TGCAGTGCTAGTGACCACCAAGAGACCCAGTACTTC. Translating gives CSASDHQETQYF.

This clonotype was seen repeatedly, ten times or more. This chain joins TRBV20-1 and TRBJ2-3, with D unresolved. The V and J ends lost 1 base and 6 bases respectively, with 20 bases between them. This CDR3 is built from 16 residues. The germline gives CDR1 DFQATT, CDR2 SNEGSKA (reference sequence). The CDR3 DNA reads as TGCAGTGCTAGAGGTAGCTCCGGGTCCAAACGGGATACGCAGTATTTT. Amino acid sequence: CSARGSSGSKRDTQYF.

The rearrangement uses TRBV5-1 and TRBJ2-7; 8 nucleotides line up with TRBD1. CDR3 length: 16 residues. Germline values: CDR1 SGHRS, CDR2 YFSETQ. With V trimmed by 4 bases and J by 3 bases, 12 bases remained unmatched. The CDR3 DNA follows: TGCGCCAGCAGCCCGCGTCCCCTGGGACAGGACTACGAGCAGTACTTC. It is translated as CASSPRPLGQDYEQYF.

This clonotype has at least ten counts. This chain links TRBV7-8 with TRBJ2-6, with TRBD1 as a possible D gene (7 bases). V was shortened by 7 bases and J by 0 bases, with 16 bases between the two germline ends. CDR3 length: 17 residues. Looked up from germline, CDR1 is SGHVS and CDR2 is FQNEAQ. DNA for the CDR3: TGTGCCAGCACCAGGGGGGCAGGCGGCTCTGGGGCCAACGTCCTGACTTTC. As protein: CASTRGAGGSGANVLTF.

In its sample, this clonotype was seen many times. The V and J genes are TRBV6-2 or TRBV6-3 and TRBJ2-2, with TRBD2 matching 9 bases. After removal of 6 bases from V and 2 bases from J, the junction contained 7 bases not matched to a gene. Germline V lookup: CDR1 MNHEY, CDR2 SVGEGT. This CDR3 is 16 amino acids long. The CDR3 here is CASRKTSGLNTGELFF. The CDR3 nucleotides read TGTGCCAGCAGGAAGACTAGCGGACTTAACACCGGGGAGCTGTTTTTT.

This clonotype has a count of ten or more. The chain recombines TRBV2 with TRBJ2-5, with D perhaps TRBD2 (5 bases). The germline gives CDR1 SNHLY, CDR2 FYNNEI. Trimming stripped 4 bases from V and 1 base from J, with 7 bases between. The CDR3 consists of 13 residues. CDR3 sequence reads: CASSADFQETQYF. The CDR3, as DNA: TGTGCCAGCAGTGCGGACTTCCAAGAGACCCAGTACTTC.

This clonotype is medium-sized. CDR3 region: CASSLSPLAAYEQYF. CDR3 nucleotides: TGTGCCAGCAGCTTATCGCCGCTAGCGGCCTACGAGCAGTACTTC. The chain links TRBV11-2 to TRBJ2-7; 7 nucleotides agree with TRBD2. There are 15 residues in the CDR3. Germline trimming cut 2 bases from V and 2 bases from J; bases unmatched to any gene: 6. Germline CDR1 SGHAT, CDR2 FQNNGV.

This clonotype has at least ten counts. The CDR3 here is CASSYGYRGGSTGELFF. The DNA for the CDR3 is TGTGCCAGCAGTTACGGATACAGGGGGGGGAGCACCGGGGAGCTGTTTTTT. The J gene is TRBJ2-2, the V gene TRBV6-5; D perhaps matches TRBD1 (8 bases). This CDR3 is 17 amino acids long. V was trimmed by 2 bases and J by 4 bases, leaving 17 bases between them. CDR1 and CDR2 (germline): MNHEY, SVGAGI.

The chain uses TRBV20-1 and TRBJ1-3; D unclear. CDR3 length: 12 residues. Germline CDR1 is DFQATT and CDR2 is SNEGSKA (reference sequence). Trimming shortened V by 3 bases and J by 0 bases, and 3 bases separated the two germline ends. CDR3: CSASSSGNTIYF. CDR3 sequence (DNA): TGCAGTGCTAGCAGCTCTGGAAACACCATATATTTT.

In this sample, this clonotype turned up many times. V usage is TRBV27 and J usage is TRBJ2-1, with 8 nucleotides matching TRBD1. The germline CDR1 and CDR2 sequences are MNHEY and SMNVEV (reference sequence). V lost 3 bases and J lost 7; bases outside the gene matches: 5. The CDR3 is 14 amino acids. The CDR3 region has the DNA TGTGCCAGCAGTTTTGGGACAGGTACTAATGAGCAGTTCTTC. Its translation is CASSFGTGTNEQFF.

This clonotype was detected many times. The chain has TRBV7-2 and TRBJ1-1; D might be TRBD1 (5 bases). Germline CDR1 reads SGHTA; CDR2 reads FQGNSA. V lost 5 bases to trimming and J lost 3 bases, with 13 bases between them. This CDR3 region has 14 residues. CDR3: CASSPWGRDTEAFF. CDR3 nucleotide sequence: TGTGCCAGCAGCCCCTGGGGGAGGGACACTGAAGCTTTCTTT.

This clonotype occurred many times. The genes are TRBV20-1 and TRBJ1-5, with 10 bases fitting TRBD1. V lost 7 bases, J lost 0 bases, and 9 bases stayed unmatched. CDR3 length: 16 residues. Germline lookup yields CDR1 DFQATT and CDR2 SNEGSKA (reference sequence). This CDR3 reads CSVAGTGAYSNQPQHF. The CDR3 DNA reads TGCAGTGTTGCCGGGACAGGGGCATATAGCAATCAGCCCCAGCATTTT.

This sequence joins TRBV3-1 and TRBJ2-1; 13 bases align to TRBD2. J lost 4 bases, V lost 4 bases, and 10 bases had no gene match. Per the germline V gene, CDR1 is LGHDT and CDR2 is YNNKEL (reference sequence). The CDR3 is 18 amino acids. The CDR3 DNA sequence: TGTGCCAGCAGCCCTGACGCCGGGACTAGCGGGACATACAATGAGCAGTTCTTC. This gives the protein CASSPDAGTSGTYNEQFF.

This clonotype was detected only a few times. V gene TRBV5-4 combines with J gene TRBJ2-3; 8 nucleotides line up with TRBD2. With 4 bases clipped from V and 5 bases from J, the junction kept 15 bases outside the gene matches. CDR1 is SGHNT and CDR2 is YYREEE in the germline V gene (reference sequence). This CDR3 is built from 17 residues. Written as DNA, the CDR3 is TGTGCCAGCAGCCCAGGAGGGGGACTAGTCGGGGGAGATACGCAGTATTTT. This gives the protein CASSPGGGLVGGDTQYF.

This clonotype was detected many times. The CDR3 nucleotides are TGTGCCAGCAGTTTAGCGGACAGGGCTAGTGCCACTGAAGCTTTCTTT. Translation: CASSLADRASATEAFF. This chain joins TRBV12-3 or TRBV12-4 and TRBJ1-1, with 8 nucleotides matching TRBD1. V lost 0 bases to trimming and J lost 4 bases; unmatched junction nucleotides: 7. The CDR3 is 16 residues long.

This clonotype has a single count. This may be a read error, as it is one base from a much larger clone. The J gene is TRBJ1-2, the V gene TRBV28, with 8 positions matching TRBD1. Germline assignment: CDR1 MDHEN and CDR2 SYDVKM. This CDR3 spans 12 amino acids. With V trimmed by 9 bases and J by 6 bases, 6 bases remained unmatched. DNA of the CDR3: TGTGCCAGAAGTCGGACAGGGAATGGCTACACCTTC. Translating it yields CARSRTGNGYTF.

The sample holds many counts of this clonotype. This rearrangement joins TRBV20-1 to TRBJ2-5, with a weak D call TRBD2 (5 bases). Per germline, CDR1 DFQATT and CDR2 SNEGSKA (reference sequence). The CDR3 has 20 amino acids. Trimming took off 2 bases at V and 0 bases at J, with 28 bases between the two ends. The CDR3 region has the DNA TGCAGTGCTAGAACCCACCTCCCCTCCGGCTTGCGGGCGGACCAAGAGACCCAGTACTTC. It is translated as CSARTHLPSGLRADQETQYF.

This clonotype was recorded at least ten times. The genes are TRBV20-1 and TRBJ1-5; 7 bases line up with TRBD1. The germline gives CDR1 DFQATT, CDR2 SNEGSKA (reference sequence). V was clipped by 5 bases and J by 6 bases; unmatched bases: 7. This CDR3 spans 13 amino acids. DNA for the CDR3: TGCAGTGCTGCTCAGGGGGATGCTCAGCCCCAGCATTTT. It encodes CSAAQGDAQPQHF.